Below are 23 T cell receptor beta chains sequenced from a single sample in a study of cytotoxic CD8 clonotypes in ibrutinib-treated CLL. The repertoire was sequenced with immunoSEQ multiplex PCR; TCRdb's copy has only in-frame clones and lacks some. In the table there are hundreds of thousands of clones, approximately 79% of which are singletons. The material was PBMCs, obtained after 12 months of ibrutinib treatment. These receptors were obtained from a human donor with chronic lymphocytic leukemia.

The chain is built from TRBV4-1 and TRBJ2-3; 7 bases align to TRBD2. The germline V gene has CDR1 MGHRA and CDR2 YSYEKL. Losses at the gene ends were 1 base for V and 6 bases for J; bases not matched to a gene: 7. This CDR3 is built from 15 residues. CDR3 DNA: TGCGCCAGCAGCCAAGGTTTTGCGGGAGCCGATACGCAGTATTTT. This codes for CASSQGFAGADTQYF.

The chain is built from TRBV5-6 and TRBJ2-2; TRBD1 matches at 7 bases. The CDR3 is made up of 13 amino acids. Germline CDR1 is SGHDT and CDR2 is YYEEEE. V gave up 3 bases and J gave up 8 bases; unmatched junction bases: 4. The CDR3 region has the DNA TGTGCCAGCAGCTCGGGACAGTTAGGGGAGCTGTTTTTT. It yields the protein CASSSGQLGELFF.

The gene calls are TRBV28 and TRBJ2-7; the D gene could be TRBD1 or TRBD2 (5 bases each). CDR3 length: 15 residues. Germline CDR1 reads MDHEN; CDR2 reads SYDVKM. The V and J ends lost 7 bases and 1 base respectively, with 17 bases between them. CDR3: CASTQSGPTSYEQYF. The CDR3 DNA is TGTGCCAGCACTCAATCGGGACCTACGTCCTACGAGCAGTACTTC.

The genes are TRBV5-1 and TRBJ2-7; D not certain. CDR3 size: 14 residues. V was clipped by 0 bases and J by 3 bases, with 10 bases between them. Germline CDR1 is SGHRS and CDR2 is YFSETQ. As DNA, the CDR3 is TGCGCCAGCAGCTTGGAACGCCAGTACTACGAGCAGTACTTC. Translation gives CASSLERQYYEQYF.

The gene calls are TRBV13 and TRBJ1-6; unclear D gene. The CDR3 sequence is 13 residues long. Germline lookup yields CDR1 PRHDT and CDR2 FYEKMQ (reference sequence). Trimming removed 4 bases at V and 8 bases at J, with 9 bases between. The chain's CDR3 is CASSSRPDSPLHF. For the CDR3, the DNA is TGTGCCAGCAGCTCCCGCCCGGATTCACCCCTCCACTTT.

The V call is TRBV10-1, the J call TRBJ1-1; D not certain. The V end lost 4 bases, the J end lost 10 bases, and 16 bases lay between the germline ends. CDR3 size: 13 residues. Looked up from germline, CDR1 is WNHNN and CDR2 is SYGVQD (reference sequence). The DNA for the CDR3 is TGCGCCAGCAGTGCACAGAATCACGTGGCAGCTTTCTTT. Its translation: CASSAQNHVAAFF.

This clone was counted only a few times. J is TRBJ1-1 and V is TRBV6-6; D is unclear. The CDR3 spans 14 residues. The V gene's germline CDR1 is MNHNY and CDR2 SVGAGI (reference sequence). V gave up 4 bases and J gave up 8 bases, with 17 bases separating them. DNA of the CDR3: TGTGCCAGCAGTTCCTCGGGAGGTCCCAGGGAAGCTTTCTTT. Translating gives CASSSSGGPREAFF.

This clone is a singleton in its sample. The rearrangement joins TRBV29-1 to TRBJ1-1; D remains unclear. V was cut by 7 bases and J by 2 bases, with 5 bases left in between. The CDR3 contains 10 residues. Looked up from germline, CDR1 is SQVTM and CDR2 is ANQGSEA. The CDR3 region has the DNA TGCAGCGCCGATAACACTGAAGCTTTCTTT. As protein: CSADNTEAFF.

V is TRBV19 and J is TRBJ2-7; D call uncertain. Germline assignment: CDR1 LNHDA and CDR2 SQIVND (reference sequence). This CDR3 has 15 residues. The V gene lost 1 base and the J gene lost 3 bases, with 13 bases spanning the gap. CDR3 protein: CASSIGRATRYEQYF. The DNA of the CDR3 is TGTGCCAGTAGTATAGGGAGAGCGACCCGCTACGAGCAGTACTTC.

The chain has TRBV7-9 and TRBJ1-2; D gene uncertain. CDR3 length equals 15 residues. Germline CDR1 and CDR2: SEHNR and FQNEAQ (reference sequence). Trimming stripped 4 bases from V and 10 bases from J, with 22 bases between. The CDR3 protein is CASSSVIPSSRVYTF. CDR3 bases: TGTGCCAGCAGCTCCGTTATCCCCAGCTCGCGAGTCTACACCTTC.

The chain uses TRBV27 and TRBJ2-5, with D tentatively TRBD1 (6 bases). This CDR3 has 12 amino acids. Germline CDR1 MNHEY, CDR2 SMNVEV (reference sequence). Trimming took off 5 bases at V and 2 bases at J, with 6 bases between the two ends. CDR3 nucleotides: TGTGCCAGCAGTAGGGGGCAAGAGACCCAGTACTTC. Translated: CASSRGQETQYF.

The J gene is TRBJ1-4, the V gene TRBV5-1; D remains ambiguous. Germline V gene sequence: CDR1 SGHRS, CDR2 YFSETQ. The CDR3 covers 16 residues. The V end lost 1 base, the J end lost 8 bases, and 18 bases lay between the germline ends. The CDR3 loop reads CASSLSGFPSSEKLFF. The CDR3 coding sequence is TGCGCCAGCAGCTTGAGCGGGTTCCCGTCTAGCGAAAAACTGTTTTTT.

The rearrangement uses TRBV6-1 and TRBJ2-7, with D possibly matching TRBD1 (6 bases). Germline values: CDR1 MNHNS, CDR2 SASEGT. This CDR3 region has 15 residues. V lost 1 base, J lost 2 bases, and 12 bases lay in between. The CDR3 DNA sequence: TGTGCCAGCAGTGAAGAGACAGGCTTCGCCTACGAGCAGTACTTC. Translation gives CASSEETGFAYEQYF.

The chain joins TRBV18 to TRBJ2-5; D is possibly TRBD2 (6 bases). Germline CDR1 KGHSH, CDR2 LQKENI. V was shortened by 1 base and J by 4 bases, with 10 bases between the two germline ends. This CDR3 contains 14 residues. CDR3 sequence reads: CASSPRRERETQYF. The CDR3 DNA follows: TGTGCCAGCTCACCACGTCGGGAGCGAGAGACCCAGTACTTC.

This clone is deemed medium-sized (0.01 to 0.1%). The chain has TRBV28 and TRBJ2-1; D is ambiguous. V was cut by 5 bases and J by 6 bases, with 14 bases left in between. CDR1 is MDHEN and CDR2 is SYDVKM in the germline V gene. The CDR3 consists of 14 residues. The CDR3 region has the DNA TGTGCCAGCAGTCCGAGGAGCTGGGTCAATGAGCAGTTCTTC. Translated, it gives CASSPRSWVNEQFF.

This rearrangement joins TRBV25-1 to TRBJ2-1; D may be TRBD2 (6 bases). Trimming removed 3 bases from V and 6 bases from J, with 9 bases in between. Germline CDR1 and CDR2: MGHDK and SYGVNS. The length of the CDR3 is 13 residues. The CDR3 DNA is TGTGCCAGCAGTGAGGGGGGAGGCAATGAGCAGTTCTTC. Its protein product is CASSEGGGNEQFF.

This chain links TRBV6-4 with TRBJ1-1; 7 positions agree with TRBD1. Germline V lookup: CDR1 MRHNA, CDR2 SNTAGT. V lost 4 bases to trimming and J lost 5 bases; unmatched junction nucleotides: 4. This CDR3 has 13 amino acids. The CDR3 loop is CASSVNRGTEAFF. The DNA of the CDR3 is TGTGCCAGCAGTGTGAACAGGGGTACTGAAGCTTTCTTT.

This chain joins TRBV7-6 and TRBJ2-1; weak D call: TRBD2 (6 bases). V lost 3 bases, J lost 0 bases, and 9 bases lay in between. The length of the CDR3 is 15 residues. From germline, CDR1 is SGHVS and CDR2 FNYEAQ. The CDR3 sequence is CASSFRGSSYNEQFF. The CDR3 DNA follows: TGTGCCAGCAGCTTTCGGGGGAGCTCCTACAATGAGCAGTTCTTC.

V gene TRBV5-1 combines with J gene TRBJ2-2; 9 bases match TRBD1. This CDR3 has 16 residues. Germline V CDR1 and CDR2: SGHRS, YFSETQ. V lost 2 bases and J lost 7; bases outside the gene matches: 9. The CDR3 nucleotides read TGCGCCAGCAGCTTTCCCCCGGGACAGGGTCTCGGGGAGCTGTTTTTT. Translated: CASSFPPGQGLGELFF.

This clone was detected a few times. This sequence joins TRBV4-1 and TRBJ1-1; weak D call: TRBD1 (5 bases). The V gene's germline CDR1 is MGHRA and CDR2 YSYEKL. V was clipped by 0 bases and J by 5 bases, with 10 bases between them. The CDR3 is made up of 14 amino acids. The chain's CDR3 is CASSQDVGRTEAFF. CDR3 sequence (DNA): TGCGCCAGCAGCCAAGACGTGGGACGAACTGAAGCTTTCTTT.

V gene TRBV2 combines with J gene TRBJ2-3; D is unresolved. Trimming stripped 2 bases from V and 10 bases from J, with 10 bases between. Germline assignment: CDR1 SNHLY and CDR2 FYNNEI. The length of the CDR3 is 12 residues. The chain's CDR3 is CASSEIIYAQYF. The CDR3 DNA reads as TGTGCCAGCAGTGAAATCATCTACGCGCAGTATTTT.

This clone was observed a handful of times. This chain links TRBV10-3 with TRBJ2-1; possibly TRBD1 for D (7 bases). V lost 6 bases and J 6 bases, leaving 24 bases between the germline ends. The CDR3 length is 17 residues. Germline CDR1 is ENHRY and CDR2 is SYGVKD. CDR3 nucleotides: TGTGCCATCAGGTCGGACAGGAGGGGATCGGCGGTCAATGAGCAGTTCTTC. It codes for CAIRSDRRGSAVNEQFF.

The chain uses TRBV29-1 and TRBJ2-1, with D hard to call. Trimming cost V 6 bases and J 6 bases, with 15 bases left between them. Germline lookup yields CDR1 SQVTM and CDR2 ANQGSEA. The CDR3 runs 13 residues. The CDR3 here is CSVYPELLNEQFF. In nucleotides, the CDR3 is TGCAGCGTCTACCCGGAGTTGCTCAATGAGCAGTTCTTC.